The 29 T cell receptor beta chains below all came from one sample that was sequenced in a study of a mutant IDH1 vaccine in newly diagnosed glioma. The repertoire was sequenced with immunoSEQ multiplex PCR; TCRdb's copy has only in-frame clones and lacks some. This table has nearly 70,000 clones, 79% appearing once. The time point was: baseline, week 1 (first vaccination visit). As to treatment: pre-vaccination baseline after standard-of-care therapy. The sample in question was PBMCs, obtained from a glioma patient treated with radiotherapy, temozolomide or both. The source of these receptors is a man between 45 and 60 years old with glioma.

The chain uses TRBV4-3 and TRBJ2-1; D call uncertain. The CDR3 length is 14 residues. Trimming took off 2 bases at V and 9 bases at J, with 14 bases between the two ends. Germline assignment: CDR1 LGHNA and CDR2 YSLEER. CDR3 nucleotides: TGCGCCAGCAGCCAACAGTCGGTGGAAGGTGAGCAGTTCTTC. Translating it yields CASSQQSVEGEQFF.

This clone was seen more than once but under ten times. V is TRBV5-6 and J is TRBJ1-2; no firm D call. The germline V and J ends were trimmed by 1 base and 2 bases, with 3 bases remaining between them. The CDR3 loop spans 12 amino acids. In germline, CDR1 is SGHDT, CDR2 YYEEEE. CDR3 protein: CASSLSNYGYTF. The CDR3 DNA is TGTGCCAGCAGCTTGTCCAACTATGGCTACACCTTC.

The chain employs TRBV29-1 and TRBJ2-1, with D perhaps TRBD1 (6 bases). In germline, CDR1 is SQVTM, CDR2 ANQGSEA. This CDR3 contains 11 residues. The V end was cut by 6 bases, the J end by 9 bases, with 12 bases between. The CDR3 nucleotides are TGCAGCGTCCGAACAGGGCGTGAGCAGTTCTTC. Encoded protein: CSVRTGREQFF.

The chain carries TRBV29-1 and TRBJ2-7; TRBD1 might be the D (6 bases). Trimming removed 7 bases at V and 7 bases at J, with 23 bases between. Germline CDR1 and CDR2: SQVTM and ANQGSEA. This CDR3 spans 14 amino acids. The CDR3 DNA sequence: TGCAGCGCCATCCCAACAGGGCCCTTCGGTGAGCAGTACTTC. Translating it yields CSAIPTGPFGEQYF.

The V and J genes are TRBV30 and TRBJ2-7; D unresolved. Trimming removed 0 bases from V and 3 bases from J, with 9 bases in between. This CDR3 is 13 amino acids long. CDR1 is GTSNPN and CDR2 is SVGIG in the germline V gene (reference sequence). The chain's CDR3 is CAWSVTEFYEQYF. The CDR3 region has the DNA TGTGCCTGGAGTGTAACTGAGTTCTACGAGCAGTACTTC.

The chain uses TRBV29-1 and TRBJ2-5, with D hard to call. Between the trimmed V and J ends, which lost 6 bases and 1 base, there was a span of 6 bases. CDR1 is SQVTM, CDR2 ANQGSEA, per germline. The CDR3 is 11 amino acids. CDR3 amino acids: CSVEVQETQYF. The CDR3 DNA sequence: TGCAGCGTAGAGGTCCAAGAGACCCAGTACTTC.

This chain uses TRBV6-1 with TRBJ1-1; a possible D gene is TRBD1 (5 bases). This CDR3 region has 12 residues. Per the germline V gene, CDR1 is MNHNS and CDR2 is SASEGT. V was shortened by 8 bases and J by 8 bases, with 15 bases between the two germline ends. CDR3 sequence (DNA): TGTGCCAGCGACCGACCGGGGACCGAAGCTTTCTTT. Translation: CASDRPGTEAFF.

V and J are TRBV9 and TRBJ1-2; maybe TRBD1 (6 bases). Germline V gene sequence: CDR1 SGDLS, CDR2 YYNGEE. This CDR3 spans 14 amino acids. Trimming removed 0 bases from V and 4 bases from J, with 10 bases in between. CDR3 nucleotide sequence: TGTGCCAGCAGCGTAGTCGGGGGCCCCTATGGCTACACCTTC. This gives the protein CASSVVGGPYGYTF.

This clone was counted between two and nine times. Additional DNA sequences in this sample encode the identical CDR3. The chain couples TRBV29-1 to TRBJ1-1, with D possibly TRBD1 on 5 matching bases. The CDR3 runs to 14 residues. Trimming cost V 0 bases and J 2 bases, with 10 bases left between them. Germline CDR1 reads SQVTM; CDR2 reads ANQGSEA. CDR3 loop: CSVEDGGANTEAFF. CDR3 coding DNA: TGCAGCGTTGAAGACGGAGGGGCAAACACTGAAGCTTTCTTT.

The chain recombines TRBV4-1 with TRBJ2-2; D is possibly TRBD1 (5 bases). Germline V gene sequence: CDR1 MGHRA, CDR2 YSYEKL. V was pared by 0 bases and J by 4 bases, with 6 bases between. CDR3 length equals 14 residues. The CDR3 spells CASSQDGATGELFF. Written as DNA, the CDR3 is TGCGCCAGCAGCCAAGATGGGGCCACCGGGGAGCTGTTTTTT.

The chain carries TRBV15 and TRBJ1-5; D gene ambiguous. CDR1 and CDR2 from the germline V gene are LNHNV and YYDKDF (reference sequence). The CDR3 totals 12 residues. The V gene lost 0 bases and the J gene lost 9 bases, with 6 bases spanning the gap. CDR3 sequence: CATSRDQRPQHF. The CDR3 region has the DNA TGTGCCACCAGCAGAGATCAGAGGCCCCAGCATTTT.

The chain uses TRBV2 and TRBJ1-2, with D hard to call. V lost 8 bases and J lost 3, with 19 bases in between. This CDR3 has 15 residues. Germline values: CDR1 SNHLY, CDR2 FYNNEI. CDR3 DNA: TGTGCCAGCTCCCGGCCCGGTAGTGGGGACTATGGCTACACCTTC. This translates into CASSRPGSGDYGYTF.

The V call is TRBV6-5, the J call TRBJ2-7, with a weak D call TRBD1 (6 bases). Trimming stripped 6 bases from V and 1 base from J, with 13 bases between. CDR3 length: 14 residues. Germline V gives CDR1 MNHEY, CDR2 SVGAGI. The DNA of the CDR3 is TGTGCCAGCAGACTGGGGCAGGGGTCCTACGAGCAGTACTTC. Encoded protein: CASRLGQGSYEQYF.

DNA for the CDR3: TGTGCCAGCAGCTTCAGGGGACAGCATAATGAAAAACTGTTTTTT. It yields the protein CASSFRGQHNEKLFF. The chain is built from TRBV5-8 and TRBJ1-4; 7 positions agree with TRBD1. With V trimmed by 2 bases and J by 4 bases, 5 bases remained unmatched. Germline CDR1 is SGHTS and CDR2 is YDEGEE. The CDR3 extends over 15 amino acids.

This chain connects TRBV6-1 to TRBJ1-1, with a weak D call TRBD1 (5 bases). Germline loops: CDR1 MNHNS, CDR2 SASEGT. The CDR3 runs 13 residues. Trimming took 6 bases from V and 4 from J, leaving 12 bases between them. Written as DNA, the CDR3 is TGTGCCAGCAGCCTCTCAGGGTCCACTGAAGCTTTCTTT. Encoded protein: CASSLSGSTEAFF.

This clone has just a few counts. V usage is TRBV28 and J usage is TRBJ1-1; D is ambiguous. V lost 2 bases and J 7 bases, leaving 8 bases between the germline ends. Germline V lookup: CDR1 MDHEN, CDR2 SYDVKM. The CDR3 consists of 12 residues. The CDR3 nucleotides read TGTGCCAGCAGTTTAAGCCGAATTGAAGCTTTCTTT. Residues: CASSLSRIEAFF.

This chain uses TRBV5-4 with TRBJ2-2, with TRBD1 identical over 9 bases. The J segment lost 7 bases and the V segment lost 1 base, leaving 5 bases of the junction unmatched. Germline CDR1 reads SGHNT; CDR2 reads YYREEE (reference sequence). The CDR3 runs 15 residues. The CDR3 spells CASSLTGGPVGELFF. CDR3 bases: TGTGCCAGCAGCTTGACAGGGGGCCCCGTCGGGGAGCTGTTTTTT.

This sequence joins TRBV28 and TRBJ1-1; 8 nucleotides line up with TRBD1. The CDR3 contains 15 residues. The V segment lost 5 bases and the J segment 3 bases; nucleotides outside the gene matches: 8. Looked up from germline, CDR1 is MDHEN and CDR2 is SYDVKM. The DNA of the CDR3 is TGTGCCAGCAGTGATTGGACAGGGCGGGACACTGAAGCTTTCTTT. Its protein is CASSDWTGRDTEAFF.

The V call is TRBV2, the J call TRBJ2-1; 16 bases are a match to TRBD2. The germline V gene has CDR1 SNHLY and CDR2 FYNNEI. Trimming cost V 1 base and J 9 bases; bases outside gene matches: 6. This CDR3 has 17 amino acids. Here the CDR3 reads CASSEGPGLAGGGEQFF. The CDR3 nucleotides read TGTGCCAGCAGTGAAGGACCGGGACTAGCGGGGGGGGGTGAGCAGTTCTTC.

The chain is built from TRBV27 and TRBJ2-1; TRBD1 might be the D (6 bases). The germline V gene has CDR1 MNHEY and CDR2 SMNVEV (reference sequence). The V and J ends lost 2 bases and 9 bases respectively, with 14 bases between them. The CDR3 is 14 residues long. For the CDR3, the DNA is TGTGCCAGCAGTTTAAACAGGGCGGATAGTGAGCAGTTCTTC. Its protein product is CASSLNRADSEQFF.

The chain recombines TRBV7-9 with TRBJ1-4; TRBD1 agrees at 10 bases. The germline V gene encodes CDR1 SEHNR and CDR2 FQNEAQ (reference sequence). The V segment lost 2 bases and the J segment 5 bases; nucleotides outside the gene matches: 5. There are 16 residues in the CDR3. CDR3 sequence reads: CASSLRPGQGNEKLFF. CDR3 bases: TGTGCCAGCAGCTTAAGGCCGGGACAGGGGAATGAAAAACTGTTTTTT.

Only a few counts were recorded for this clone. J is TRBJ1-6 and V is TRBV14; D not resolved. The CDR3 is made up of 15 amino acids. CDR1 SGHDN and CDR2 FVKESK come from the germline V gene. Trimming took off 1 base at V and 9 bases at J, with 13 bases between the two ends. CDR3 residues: CASSQGGTLGSPLHF. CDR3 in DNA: TGTGCCAGCAGCCAAGGAGGCACCCTGGGTTCACCCCTCCACTTT.

In nucleotides, the CDR3 is TGTGCCAGCAGCAACCGGGTAAACACTGAAGCTTTCTTT. Its protein product is CASSNRVNTEAFF. The chain uses TRBV7-9 and TRBJ1-1, with D hard to call. Germline values: CDR1 SEHNR, CDR2 FQNEAQ (reference sequence). The length of the CDR3 is 13 residues. V was trimmed by 5 bases and J by 2 bases, leaving 9 bases between them.

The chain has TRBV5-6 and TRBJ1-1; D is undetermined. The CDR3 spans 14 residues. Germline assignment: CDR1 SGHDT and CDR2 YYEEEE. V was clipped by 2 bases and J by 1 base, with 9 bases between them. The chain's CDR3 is CASSFTDSNTEAFF. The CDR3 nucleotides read TGTGCCAGCAGCTTTACAGATTCGAACACTGAAGCTTTCTTT.

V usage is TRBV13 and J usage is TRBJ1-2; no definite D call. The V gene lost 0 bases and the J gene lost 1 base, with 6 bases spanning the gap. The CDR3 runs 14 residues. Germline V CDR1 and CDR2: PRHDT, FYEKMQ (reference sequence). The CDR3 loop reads CASSLGSNNYGYTF. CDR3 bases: TGTGCCAGCAGCTTAGGCTCGAATAACTATGGCTACACCTTC.

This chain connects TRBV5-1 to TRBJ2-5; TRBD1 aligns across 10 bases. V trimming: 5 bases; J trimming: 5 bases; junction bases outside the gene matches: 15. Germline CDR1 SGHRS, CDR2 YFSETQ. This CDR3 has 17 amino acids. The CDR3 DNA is TGCGCCAGCAGGGACGGACAGGGGGTTACGTCTATGGAGACCCAGTACTTC. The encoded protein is CASRDGQGVTSMETQYF.

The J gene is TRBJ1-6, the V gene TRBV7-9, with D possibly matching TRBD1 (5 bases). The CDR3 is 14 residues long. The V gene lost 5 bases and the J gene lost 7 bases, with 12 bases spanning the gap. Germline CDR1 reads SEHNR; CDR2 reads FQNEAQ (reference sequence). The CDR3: CASSPSGGNSPLHF. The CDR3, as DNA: TGTGCCAGCAGCCCCAGCGGGGGAAATTCACCCCTCCACTTT.

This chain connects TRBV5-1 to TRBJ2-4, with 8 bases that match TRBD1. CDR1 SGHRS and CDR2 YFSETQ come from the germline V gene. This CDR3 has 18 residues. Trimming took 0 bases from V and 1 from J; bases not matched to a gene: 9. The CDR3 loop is CASSLGEDRVGAKNIQYF. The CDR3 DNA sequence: TGCGCCAGCAGCTTGGGAGAGGACAGGGTCGGCGCCAAAAACATTCAGTACTTC.

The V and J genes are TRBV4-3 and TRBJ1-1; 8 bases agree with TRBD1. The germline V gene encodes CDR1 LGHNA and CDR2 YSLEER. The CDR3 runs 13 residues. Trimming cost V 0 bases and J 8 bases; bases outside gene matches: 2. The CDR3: CASSQDRGREAFF. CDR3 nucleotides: TGCGCCAGCAGCCAAGACAGGGGGCGGGAAGCTTTCTTT.